This T cell receptor (beta chain) was captured by sequencing in a study of blood T cells in healthy people across ages. The germline CDR1 and CDR2 sequences are MNHEY and SMNVEV (reference sequence). The ends lost 5 bases at V and 0 bases at J; junction bases unmatched: 14. CDR3 length: 18 residues. Alongside a J-beta primer mix, a sample-barcoded 5' primer served in a second PCR lasting roughly 6 to 12 cycles. TCRdb redid the calling of the 5' RACE reads with MiXCR, one entry per CDR3 protein. The data contain some 1,500,000 distinct CDR3 sequences, approximately 43% of them singletons. Sequenced input: blood. The receptor was isolated from a woman between 18 and 30 years old in good health. The chain carries TRBV27 and TRBJ1-1; 8 nucleotides agree with TRBD1. CDR3 protein: CASSRFGGQGSLNTEAFF. The CDR3 nucleotides read TGTGCCAGCAGTAGGTTTGGTGGACAGGGTAGCCTGAACACTGAAGCTTTCTTT.